This section outlines one T cell receptor (beta chain) sequence together with its context. Its antigen remains unidentified. Libraries were prepared by immunoSEQ multiplex PCR; TCRdb keeps only in-frame clonotypes and omits some of them. Of 150,000 to 200,000 clones listed, approximately 93% are singletons. The sample belongs to a study of T cell responses to AZD1222 COVID-19 vaccine. General study points: Spike-specific TCR breadth rose after two AZD1222 doses, and depth rose as well.

CDR3 length: 15 amino acids. Germline V lookup: CDR1 LNHDA, CDR2 SQIVND (reference sequence). Trimming took off 7 bases at V and 3 bases at J, with 16 bases between the two ends. The sample was peripheral blood, taken on day 0 of AZD1222 vaccination. The source of this sequence is an adult in good health. The V and J genes are TRBV19 and TRBJ2-4, with unresolved D. The CDR3: CASNDIGLDKNIQYF. In nucleotides, the CDR3 is TGTGCCAGTAATGATATCGGTTTGGACAAAAACATTCAGTACTTC.